These 17 T cell receptor beta chains were all obtained from the same sample, sequenced in a study of CD8+ T cells in alopecia areata. Treatment meaning: oral pan-JAK inhibitor, 5-10 mg twice daily. Extracted RNA was reverse transcribed, and the resulting cDNA served as sequencing template. Libraries were prepared by immunoSEQ multiplex PCR; TCRdb keeps only in-frame clonotypes and omits some of them. The table lists about 280,000 clones, over 45% of them singletons. The source material was CD4+ T cells sorted from blood, sampled at week 24, from a patient treated with tofacitinib. The receptors here all came from a human donor with alopecia areata.

V gene TRBV27 combines with J gene TRBJ2-6, with D unresolved. Trimming removed 3 bases from V and 1 base from J, with 4 bases in between. Germline CDR1 MNHEY, CDR2 SMNVEV (reference sequence). The CDR3 has 14 residues. This chain's CDR3 is CASSFKSGANVLTF. CDR3 DNA sequence: TGTGCCAGCAGTTTCAAGTCTGGGGCCAACGTCCTGACTTTC.

The chain combines TRBV27 with TRBJ1-2; 7 bases fit TRBD1. J lost 4 bases, V lost 8 bases, and 7 bases had no gene match. Germline V gene lookup returns CDR1 MNHEY and CDR2 SMNVEV (reference sequence). The CDR3 length is 13 residues. CDR3 bases: TGTGCCAGCGGGAGACAGGGTTCCTATGGCTACACCTTC. Protein product: CASGRQGSYGYTF.

The chain combines TRBV29-1 with TRBJ1-6, with D possibly TRBD1 on 5 matching bases. CDR1 SQVTM and CDR2 ANQGSEA come from the germline V gene. V gave up 7 bases and J gave up 10 bases, with 17 bases separating them. The CDR3 is made up of 13 amino acids. The CDR3 DNA follows: TGCAGCGGATCGGCGGGACTGGGATCACCCCTCCACTTT. Translation: CSGSAGLGSPLHF. The variable domain in full, completed from reference TRBV29-1 and TRBJ1-6, reads SAVISQKPSRDICQRGTSLTIQCQVDSQVTMMFWYRQQPGQSLTLIATANQGSEATYESGFVIDKFPISRPNLTFSTLTVSNMSPEDSSIYLCSGSAGLGSPLHFGNGTRLTVT.

This chain connects TRBV29-1 to TRBJ1-3; D remains ambiguous. Germline V CDR1 and CDR2: SQVTM, ANQGSEA. The CDR3 covers 12 residues. V dropped 6 bases and J dropped 4 bases, with 10 bases sitting between them. CDR3 in DNA: TGCAGCGTCCGGTCCGAGGGAAACACCATATATTTT. It is translated as CSVRSEGNTIYF.

The chain combines TRBV30 with TRBJ2-1, with TRBD2 matching over 7 bases. Germline values: CDR1 GTSNPN, CDR2 SVGIG (reference sequence). V shed 5 bases and J 5 bases; nucleotides not matched to a gene: 9. The CDR3 is 14 residues long. CDR3 sequence reads: CAWGGLAEHNEQFF. Written as DNA, the CDR3 is TGTGCCTGGGGAGGGCTAGCGGAGCACAATGAGCAGTTCTTC.

The chain uses TRBV29-1 and TRBJ2-2, with D uncertain. CDR3 size: 12 residues. CDR1 and CDR2 from the germline V gene are SQVTM and ANQGSEA. Deletions cut 3 bases from V and 5 bases from J, with 7 bases between. The CDR3 DNA follows: TGCAGCGTTGATCTCGGGACCGGGGAGCTGTTTTTT. It yields the protein CSVDLGTGELFF.

The chain uses TRBV5-6 and TRBJ2-7; D not resolved. V lost 5 bases to trimming and J lost 0 bases, with 15 bases between them. This CDR3 is built from 15 residues. In germline, CDR1 is SGHDT, CDR2 YYEEEE. DNA for the CDR3: TGTGCCAGCAGGCCCTCCGCGGCACACTCCTACGAGCAGTACTTC. Translation: CASRPSAAHSYEQYF. The whole variable domain, remainder taken from reference TRBV5-6 and TRBJ2-7, is DAGVTQSPTHLIKTRGQQVTLRCSPKSGHDTVSWYQQALGQGPQFIFQYYEEEERQRGNFPDRFSGHQFPNYSSELNVNALLLGDSALYLCASRPSAAHSYEQYFGPGTRLTVT.

The V gene is TRBV6-5, the J gene TRBJ2-1, with D unclear. This CDR3 region has 16 residues. Trimming cost V 2 bases and J 1 base, with 12 bases left between them. Germline CDR1 MNHEY, CDR2 SVGAGI. This CDR3 is CASSYDPWRSYNEQFF. For the CDR3, the DNA is TGTGCCAGCAGTTACGACCCTTGGCGGTCCTACAATGAGCAGTTCTTC.

The CDR3 is CAWSTAAYNEQFF. The CDR3 DNA reads as TGTGCCTGGAGTACCGCCGCTTACAATGAGCAGTTCTTC. The J gene is TRBJ2-1, the V gene TRBV30; D gene ambiguous. CDR3 length: 13 residues. V was shortened by 2 bases and J by 4 bases, with 9 bases between the two germline ends. The germline CDR1 and CDR2 sequences are GTSNPN and SVGIG (reference sequence).

This clone was observed a handful of times. V usage is TRBV11-3 and J usage is TRBJ1-1; TRBD1 is a possible D gene (5 bases). CDR3 length equals 12 residues. Germline CDR1 is SGHNT and CDR2 is YENEEA. The V and J ends lost 5 bases and 7 bases respectively, with 11 bases between them. The CDR3 sequence: CASSRVGGEAFF. The CDR3 coding sequence is TGTGCCAGCAGCCGGGTGGGGGGTGAAGCTTTCTTT.

Turning to this clone: The junction shows a germline mismatch at one end, possibly a read error. The chain is built from TRBV30 and TRBJ2-6; perhaps TRBD2 as D (7 bases). Germline CDR1 and CDR2: GTSNPN and SVGIG (reference sequence). The length of the CDR3 is 16 residues. CDR3 sequence: CAGRGGPGSGANVLTF. Written as DNA, the CDR3 is TGTGCCGGGAGGGGGGGACCTGGCTCTGGGGCCAACGTCCTGACTTTC.

The rearrangement links TRBV29-1 to TRBJ2-1; D is tentatively TRBD1 or TRBD2 (6 bases each). The germline V and J ends were trimmed by 1 base and 12 bases, with 16 bases remaining between them. The CDR3 totals 13 residues. CDR1 is SQVTM and CDR2 is ANQGSEA in the germline V gene. CDR3 loop: CSVEGIAGGGQFF. DNA for the CDR3: TGCAGCGTTGAAGGAATTGCCGGAGGGGGGCAGTTCTTC.

The chain links TRBV25-1 to TRBJ2-3, with 9 bases lining up with TRBD2. The V segment lost 4 bases and the J segment 1 base; nucleotides outside the gene matches: 3. This CDR3 is 15 amino acids long. Germline V CDR1 and CDR2: MGHDK, SYGVNS. This chain's CDR3 is CASSASSGGTDTQYF. CDR3 bases: TGTGCCAGCAGTGCGTCTAGCGGGGGCACAGATACGCAGTATTTT.

The chain is built from TRBV4-2 and TRBJ2-3; D gene unclear. CDR1 is LGHNA and CDR2 is YNFKEQ in the germline V gene. The CDR3 length is 15 residues. Trimming pared 0 bases from V and 4 bases from J, leaving 11 bases between. The CDR3 sequence: CASSQDPLRADTQYF. As DNA, the CDR3 is TGTGCCAGCAGCCAAGATCCCCTCCGTGCAGATACGCAGTATTTT.

This clone was found a few times. V and J are TRBV7-6 and TRBJ1-1; tentatively, D is TRBD1 (5 bases). V lost 2 bases, J lost 4 bases, and 8 bases lay in between. From germline, CDR1 is SGHVS and CDR2 FNYEAQ. The CDR3 covers 13 residues. CDR3 loop: CASSLKGSTEAFF. Written as DNA, the CDR3 is TGTGCCAGCAGCTTAAAGGGGTCCACTGAAGCTTTCTTT.

The chain employs TRBV6-5 and TRBJ2-5; TRBD1 matches at 8 bases. Germline V CDR1 and CDR2: MNHEY, SVGAGI. V gave up 0 bases and J gave up 4 bases; unmatched junction bases: 4. This CDR3 comprises 15 residues. CDR3 coding DNA: TGTGCCAGCAGTTACTCGACAGGGGCCTCAGAGACCCAGTACTTC. Protein product: CASSYSTGASETQYF.

The J gene is TRBJ2-2, the V gene TRBV29-1; 8 bases agree with TRBD1. CDR1 SQVTM and CDR2 ANQGSEA come from the germline V gene. V was pared by 8 bases and J by 7 bases, with 9 bases of the junction left unmatched. The CDR3 sequence is 13 residues long. CDR3 coding DNA: TGCAGCATTGTTCAGGGGGCCGGCGGGGAGCTGTTTTTT. It encodes CSIVQGAGGELFF.